A selection of T cell receptor beta chains follows, all from one sample in a study of T-cell memory formation after mild COVID-19. TCRdb called the 5' RACE reads again in MiXCR, with one record for every CDR3 protein. This table has a few hundred thousand distinct CDR3 sequences, approximately 21% appearing once. The sequencing sample was made of PBMCs or a T cell subset sorted from them (not recorded which). Every receptor here comes from an adult woman who had mild COVID-19 (a few samples of this study predate the infection). Cell type and time point are not known. The CDR3 runs from the conserved cysteine through the conserved F or W. Fields, in order: CDR3 length, J gene, D gene, V gene, clone size, CDR3 protein, CDR3 DNA. The D gene is left open where the match is weak. Clone size is not always given. Where it is, it says once, few, many or a class for expanded clones.

15,TRBJ2-3,TRBD2,TRBV7-3,few,CASSPQRGLTDTQYF,TGTGCCAGCAGCCCACAGCGGGGACTCACAGATACGCAGTATTTT
12,TRBJ1-5,-,TRBV12-3/TRBV12-4,-,CASSFQPQPQHF,TGTGCCAGCAGTTTTCAGCCGCAGCCCCAGCATTTT
16,TRBJ2-1,TRBD1,TRBV7-9,-,CASSQNPRQGHNEQFF,TGTGCCAGCAGCCAGAACCCCCGACAGGGGCACAATGAGCAGTTCTTC
15,TRBJ2-3,-,TRBV12-3/TRBV12-4,-,CASSLAYRVGDTQYF,TGTGCCAGCAGTTTAGCGTACAGGGTTGGAGATACGCAGTATTTT
14,TRBJ2-6,TRBD1,TRBV12-3/TRBV12-4,few,CASRTGSGANVLTF,TGTGCCAGCAGGACAGGGTCTGGGGCCAACGTCCTGACTTTC
14,TRBJ1-5,-,TRBV2,few,CASSDEGGNQPQHF,TGTGCCAGCAGTGATGAGGGGGGCAATCAGCCCCAGCATTTT
15,TRBJ2-5,TRBD2,TRBV6-5,few,CASRNRGVQQETQYF,TGTGCCAGCAGAAATCGGGGGGTCCAACAAGAGACCCAGTACTTC
13,TRBJ2-1,-,TRBV5-1,few,CASSLEGGNEQFF,TGCGCCAGCAGCTTGGAGGGGGGGAATGAGCAGTTCTTC
16,TRBJ2-1,TRBD1,TRBV4-3,few,CASSPLYRGLYNEQFF,TGCGCCAGCAGTCCGCTCTACAGGGGGTTGTACAATGAGCAGTTCTTC
14,TRBJ1-2,-,TRBV5-1,few,CASSPRGVASGYTF,TGCGCCAGCAGCCCCCGGGGGGTTGCTAGTGGCTACACCTTC
14,TRBJ2-3,-,TRBV20-1,-,CSAWGPVYTDTQYF,TGCAGTGCTTGGGGACCTGTTTACACAGATACGCAGTATTTT
11,TRBJ2-7,-,TRBV6-2/TRBV6-3,few,CASGPGGSQYF,TGTGCCAGCGGGCCCGGAGGTTCGCAGTACTTC
14,TRBJ2-7,-,TRBV7-6,-,CASSLLSGDDEQYF,TGTGCCAGCAGCCTCCTTTCAGGAGACGACGAGCAGTACTTC
15,TRBJ1-1,-,TRBV7-6,-,CASSLGTVGNTEAFF,TGTGCCAGCAGCTTAGGGACAGTTGGGAACACTGAAGCTTTCTTT
15,TRBJ2-1,-,TRBV11-3,-,CASSRRDSDGNEQFF,TGTGCCAGCAGCCGCCGTGATAGCGACGGGAATGAGCAGTTCTTC
13,TRBJ2-3,-,TRBV27,-,CASRVRASDTQYF,TGTGCCAGCCGGGTCCGGGCCTCAGATACGCAGTATTTT
16,TRBJ2-3,-,TRBV4-2,-,CASSQARLSYTDTQYF,TGTGCCAGCAGCCAAGCCAGACTTTCCTACACAGATACGCAGTATTTT
14,TRBJ2-5,-,TRBV4-1,-,CASSPTDFEKTQYF,TGCGCCAGCAGCCCCACCGACTTTGAGAAGACCCAGTACTTC
12,TRBJ2-5,-,TRBV3-1,-,CASSQKQETQYF,TGTGCCAGCAGCCAAAAGCAAGAGACCCAGTACTTC
16,TRBJ1-1,-,TRBV28,-,CASSPLIDRLNTEAFF,TGTGCCAGCAGTCCCCTCATTGACAGGTTGAACACTGAAGCTTTCTTT
19,TRBJ2-3,TRBD2,TRBV12-3/TRBV12-4,-,CASSFPQISSGGATDTQYF,TGTGCCAGCAGTTTTCCACAGATATCTAGCGGGGGGGCTACAGATACGCAGTATTTT
15,TRBJ1-4,TRBD1,TRBV12-3/TRBV12-4,-,CASSLSPGQGAQLFF,TGTGCCAGCAGTTTGTCCCCGGGACAGGGGGCCCAACTGTTTTTT
14,TRBJ1-5,-,TRBV19,-,CASSIEWINQPQHF,TGTGCCAGTAGTATAGAATGGATCAATCAGCCCCAGCATTTT
13,TRBJ2-2,-,TRBV7-9,few,CASSRDSVGELFF,TGTGCCAGCAGCCGAGATTCCGTCGGGGAGCTGTTTTTT